The 5 T cell receptor beta chains reported below all come from one sample, sequenced in a study of blood T cell repertoires in COVID-19 (TCRdb year 2020). The library was generated by the immunoSEQ multiplex PCR assay. TCRdb's version of the immuneACCESS table is confined to in-frame rearrangements and falls short of the full clone set. An unresolved V gene accounts for under half of the shortfall where checked; the remainder is of unknown origin. The sample table lists 68,000 or so clones, less than 95% of them with a count of one. The ten largest account for approximately 0.49% of the sample. Sequencing was done on a sample of peripheral blood. These receptors were taken from a man in his fifties with COVID-19, enrolled during active disease.

The chain recombines TRBV5-1 with TRBJ1-1; D call uncertain. This CDR3 region has 13 residues. Trimming removed 3 bases from V and 0 bases from J, with 6 bases in between. The germline gives CDR1 SGHRS, CDR2 YFSETQ. As DNA, the CDR3 is TGCGCCAGCAGCTCTGGCCTGAACACTGAAGCTTTCTTT. This sequence encodes CASSSGLNTEAFF.

The chain is built from TRBV4-1 and TRBJ1-1, with a weak D call TRBD1 (6 bases). The CDR3 contains 15 residues. Germline lookup yields CDR1 MGHRA and CDR2 YSYEKL. Trimming removed 4 bases at V and 3 bases at J, with 15 bases between. The CDR3 here is CASSPPDSSYTEAFF. The CDR3 nucleotides read TGCGCCAGCAGCCCCCCGGACAGTTCGTACACTGAAGCTTTCTTT.

The chain couples TRBV5-1 to TRBJ1-3; D ambiguous. Germline V lookup: CDR1 SGHRS, CDR2 YFSETQ. The ends were cut back, 0 bases at V and 9 bases at J, with 13 bases in the middle. This CDR3 comprises 14 residues. The CDR3 coding sequence is TGCGCCAGCAGCTTGGGTGAGGGCCCAGGCACCATATATTTT. Residues: CASSLGEGPGTIYF.

The rearrangement uses TRBV7-6 and TRBJ2-7; 9 positions match TRBD1. Germline-derived CDR1 and CDR2 are SGHVS and FNYEAQ. The CDR3 is made up of 17 amino acids. Trimming at V came to 1 base and at J to 4 bases, leaving 11 bases not matched to a gene. CDR3 DNA sequence: TGTGCCAGCAGCTTAGGTTTAGGGACAGGGTTTCATTACGAGCAGTACTTC. Translation gives CASSLGLGTGFHYEQYF.

This chain links TRBV29-1 with TRBJ2-1, with D tentatively TRBD2 (6 bases). The V end lost 7 bases, the J end lost 4 bases, and 14 bases lay between the germline ends. The germline gives CDR1 SQVTM, CDR2 ANQGSEA. This CDR3 spans 13 amino acids. In DNA form, the CDR3 reads TGCAGCGCAACTAGCTTTTATTACAATGAGCAGTTCTTC. It encodes CSATSFYYNEQFF.